This T cell receptor (beta chain) was profiled in a study of CD8+ T cells in alopecia areata. Study details: Oral tofacitinib, 5 to 10 mg twice daily, was given in an open-label trial.

Treatment in this sample: oral pan-JAK inhibitor, 5-10 mg twice daily. Per germline, CDR1 SQVTM and CDR2 ANQGSEA. V dropped 4 bases and J dropped 6 bases, with 16 bases sitting between them. This CDR3 spans 14 amino acids. Sequencing relied on a cDNA template that was reverse transcribed from extracted RNA. Clones were read by immunoSEQ multiplex PCR, and TCRdb kept only the in-frame ones, dropping some. Here the sample spans more than 90,000 clones, less than 75% being singletons. This TCR was recovered from a human donor with alopecia areata. The chain combines TRBV29-1 with TRBJ2-1, with D unresolved. Sequenced material: CD8+ T cells sorted from blood, taken at week 4, from a patient treated with tofacitinib. The CDR3 spells CSVASADPFNEQFF. CDR3 bases: TGCAGCGTTGCATCGGCGGACCCCTTCAATGAGCAGTTCTTC.